This T cell receptor (beta chain) was sequenced for a study of T-cell memory formation after mild COVID-19. Germline V gene lookup returns CDR1 KGHDR and CDR2 SFDVKD. The CDR3 spans 13 residues. V was trimmed by 4 bases and J by 2 bases, leaving 2 bases between them. TCRdb re-called the 5' RACE reads with MiXCR, one entry per CDR3 protein. The profile shows tens of thousands of distinct CDR3 sequences, roughly an eighth of them singletons. This clonotype was counted many times. The chain has TRBV24-1 and TRBJ2-6; no firm D call. The sequence was obtained from an adult woman who had mild COVID-19 (a few samples of this study predate the infection). Cell type and time point are not known. Sequencing was carried out using PBMCs or a T cell subset sorted from them (not recorded which). CDR3 DNA: TGTGCCACCAGTGACGCTGGGGCCAACGTCCTGACTTTC. Protein product: CATSDAGANVLTF.